These 30 T cell receptor beta chains were sequenced from one sample in a study of shared clonotypes between healthy human individuals. Here immunoSEQ multiplex PCR was the method, and the copy in TCRdb shows in-frame clones only, minus some. The sample consists of roughly 2.2 million clones, about 92% of them appearing once. The sample consisted of naive CD4+ T cells from PBMCs. The subset is: CD45RA+ positively selected. The receptors were sampled from a man between 18 and 35 years old in good health. Some clones in this sample may be carry-over from other donors' samples.

V is TRBV5-1 and J is TRBJ2-5, with D tentatively TRBD2 (6 bases). The CDR3 length is 15 residues. The germline CDR1 and CDR2 sequences are SGHRS and YFSETQ. The V end lost 0 bases, the J end lost 2 bases, and 11 bases lay between the germline ends. The CDR3 protein is CASSLVNGLQETQYF. CDR3 in DNA: TGCGCCAGCAGCTTGGTCAATGGACTACAAGAGACCCAGTACTTC.

The chain employs TRBV29-1 and TRBJ2-5; a possible D gene is TRBD2 (6 bases). CDR3 length equals 12 residues. The V end lost 3 bases, the J end lost 9 bases, and 14 bases lay between the germline ends. Germline CDR1 reads SQVTM; CDR2 reads ANQGSEA. CDR3 region: CSVDPGTGAQYF. The CDR3 bases are TGCAGCGTTGATCCTGGGACTGGGGCCCAGTACTTC.

CDR3 region: CASSLVGQARDTDTQYF. CDR3 nucleotides: TGTGCCAGCAGCTTGGTGGGACAAGCTAGAGATACAGATACGCAGTATTTT. The chain carries TRBV5-6 and TRBJ2-3, with a possible D match to TRBD1 (6 bases). Trimming left V 0 bases short and J 3 bases short, with 17 bases between. The CDR3 runs 17 residues. CDR1 SGHDT and CDR2 YYEEEE come from the germline V gene.

The chain carries TRBV5-1 and TRBJ2-7; TRBD2 aligns across 11 bases. Germline CDR1 and CDR2: SGHRS and YFSETQ. The CDR3 runs to 15 residues. V was pared by 2 bases and J by 4 bases, with 5 bases of the junction left unmatched. The CDR3 DNA reads as TGCGCCAGCAGCTTTCTAGCGGGAGGTGTTTACGAGCAGTACTTC. This translates into CASSFLAGGVYEQYF.

The rearrangement joins TRBV6-4 to TRBJ2-1, with D tentatively TRBD1 (5 bases). This CDR3 contains 12 residues. Germline loops: CDR1 MRHNA, CDR2 SNTAGT. The ends were cut back, 2 bases at V and 10 bases at J, with 9 bases in the middle. DNA of the CDR3: TGTGCCAGCAGTGACCTTCCAGGGGAGCAGTTCTTC. Protein: CASSDLPGEQFF.

The rearrangement uses TRBV28 and TRBJ1-2; 7 bases are a match to TRBD1. CDR3 length: 13 residues. From germline, CDR1 is MDHEN and CDR2 SYDVKM. The CDR3 DNA reads as TGTGCGGGACAGAGAAAAATTAACTATGGCTACACCTTC. Translating gives CAGQRKINYGYTF.

The V gene is TRBV25-1, the J gene TRBJ1-1; TRBD1 is a possible D gene (5 bases). The CDR3 covers 15 residues. CDR1 MGHDK and CDR2 SYGVNS come from the germline V gene. The V end was cut by 7 bases, the J end by 3 bases, with 18 bases between. The CDR3 spells CASTTPGALDTEAFF. The CDR3 nucleotides read TGTGCCAGCACAACTCCCGGGGCATTGGACACTGAAGCTTTCTTT. Complete variable domain (other parts from reference TRBV25-1 and TRBJ1-1): EADIYQTPRYLVIGTGKKITLECSQTMGHDKMYWYQQDPGMELHLIHYSYGVNSTEKGDLSSESTVSRIRTEHFPLTLESARPSHTSQYLCASTTPGALDTEAFFGQGTRLTVV.

This CDR3 reads CASSPKEAPETQYF. The CDR3 DNA sequence: TGTGCCAGCAGCCCGAAGGAGGCGCCGGAGACCCAGTACTTC. The chain links TRBV2 to TRBJ2-5, with a possible D match to TRBD2 (5 bases). With 6 bases removed from V and 5 bases from J, the gap between germline ends came to 16 bases. CDR1 and CDR2 (germline): SNHLY, FYNNEI. This CDR3 has 14 residues.

The chain employs TRBV28 and TRBJ1-5; D is possibly TRBD1 (6 bases). Trimming removed 10 bases at V and 0 bases at J, with 7 bases between. This CDR3 is built from 12 residues. The germline V gene encodes CDR1 MDHEN and CDR2 SYDVKM. In nucleotides, the CDR3 is TGTGCCACGGACAGTAGCAATCAGCCCCAGCATTTT. It yields the protein CATDSSNQPQHF.

The genes are TRBV11-2 and TRBJ2-7, with D hard to call. V was shortened by 5 bases and J by 6 bases, with 20 bases between the two germline ends. Per the germline V gene, CDR1 is SGHAT and CDR2 is FQNNGV. The CDR3 length is 15 residues. The CDR3 DNA is TGTGCCAGCAGCCGGATACTTAAGGAGCAATCCGAGCAGTACTTC. As protein: CASSRILKEQSEQYF. The variable domain in full, with the rest retrieved from reference TRBV11-2 and TRBJ2-7, is EAGVAQSPRYKIIEKRQSVAFWCNPISGHATLYWYQQILGQGPKLLIQFQNNGVVDDSQLPKDRFSAERLKGVDSTLKIQPAKLEDSAVYLCASSRILKEQSEQYFGPGTRLTVT.

The chain joins TRBV5-5 to TRBJ2-7, with 7 bases lining up with TRBD2. V lost 7 bases to trimming and J lost 3 bases; unmatched junction nucleotides: 13. The CDR3 length is 15 residues. From germline, CDR1 is SGHKS and CDR2 YYEKEE (reference sequence). In nucleotides, the CDR3 is TGTGCCAGCTCCTCCCTGGGGGAGGGACGCTACGAGCAGTACTTC. This sequence encodes CASSSLGEGRYEQYF.

The rearrangement links TRBV7-9 to TRBJ2-7; no definite D call. This CDR3 spans 13 amino acids. V was trimmed by 2 bases and J by 7 bases, leaving 12 bases between them. The germline CDR1 and CDR2 sequences are SEHNR and FQNEAQ (reference sequence). The CDR3 region has the DNA TGTGCCAGCAGCTTACGGAGTCCTGAAGAGCAGTACTTC. It is translated as CASSLRSPEEQYF.

The V call is TRBV4-3, the J call TRBJ2-7; 7 nucleotides align to TRBD2. Germline loops: CDR1 LGHNA, CDR2 YSLEER. J was trimmed by 2 bases and V by 0 bases; bases with no gene match: 7. This CDR3 region has 16 residues. CDR3 sequence (DNA): TGCGCCAGCAGCCAAGATCAAGCGGGAATCACCTACGAGCAGTACTTC. Protein sequence: CASSQDQAGITYEQYF.

CDR3 coding DNA: TGCAGCGTTGAAGATCCGGACAGTCCTACCGAGCAGTTCTTC. Translation: CSVEDPDSPTEQFF. This chain links TRBV29-1 with TRBJ2-1, with D tentatively TRBD1 (6 bases). CDR1 is SQVTM and CDR2 is ANQGSEA in the germline V gene. This CDR3 has 14 amino acids. Trimming left V 0 bases short and J 10 bases short, with 16 bases between.

This clone was counted a few times. The V call is TRBV11-2, the J call TRBJ2-1; TRBD2 matches 9 bases. The V and J ends lost 2 bases and 12 bases, in that order; junction bases with no gene match: 23. CDR1 and CDR2 from the germline V gene are SGHAT and FQNNGV. The CDR3 length is 19 residues. CDR3 nucleotides: TGTGCCAGCAGCTTAATTGGGCGCGGGAGGGCCACACCCGCAGGGGGGCAGTTCTTC. Its translation is CASSLIGRGRATPAGGQFF.

Only one count was recorded for this clone. V usage is TRBV5-6 and J usage is TRBJ2-7; D remains ambiguous. Germline assignment: CDR1 SGHDT and CDR2 YYEEEE. Trimming stripped 0 bases from V and 2 bases from J, with 15 bases between. There are 16 residues in the CDR3. CDR3 sequence (DNA): TGTGCCAGCAGCTTGGATGGCAGGTTAGCCACCTACGAGCAGTACTTC. Its translation is CASSLDGRLATYEQYF.

J is TRBJ2-1 and V is TRBV2; D unresolved. Looked up from germline, CDR1 is SNHLY and CDR2 is FYNNEI. This CDR3 region has 10 residues. V was clipped by 6 bases and J by 8 bases, with 5 bases between them. CDR3 DNA: TGTGCCAGCAGAGCTGATGAGCAGTTCTTC. Its protein product is CASRADEQFF.

Comments on this clone: Other nucleotide sequences from this sample produce the same CDR3. The chain carries TRBV5-1 and TRBJ2-2; D possibly corresponds to TRBD1 (5 bases). The CDR3 is made up of 14 amino acids. The germline V gene encodes CDR1 SGHRS and CDR2 YFSETQ. Trimming removed 4 bases at V and 2 bases at J, with 9 bases between. CDR3 sequence: CASSPQGNTGELFF. CDR3 in DNA: TGCGCCAGCAGCCCGCAGGGTAACACCGGGGAGCTGTTTTTT.

The chain links TRBV10-3 to TRBJ1-2, with D hard to call. Trimming stripped 4 bases from V and 8 bases from J, with 11 bases between. The CDR3 contains 12 residues. From germline, CDR1 is ENHRY and CDR2 SYGVKD. The CDR3 here is CAISGPPQGYTF. CDR3 sequence (DNA): TGTGCCATCAGTGGGCCCCCCCAAGGCTACACCTTC.

The genes are TRBV21-1 and TRBJ1-4; TRBD1 reflects the table's D call only, with no check against the DNA. TRBV21-1 is listed as a pseudogene. This CDR3 comprises 18 residues. This CDR3 is CASSNLLGQGAAGEKLFF. The CDR3 coding sequence is TGTGCCAGCAGCAACCTATTAGGACAGGGGGCCGCGGGTGAAAAACTGTTTTTT.

This rearrangement joins TRBV4-1 to TRBJ2-2; D is undetermined. CDR1 and CDR2 (germline): MGHRA, YSYEKL. CDR3 length: 15 amino acids. Deletions cut 2 bases from V and 1 base from J, with 8 bases between. DNA for the CDR3: TGCGCCAGCAGCCAACCCCTAGAGAACACCGGGGAGCTGTTTTTT. Its protein product is CASSQPLENTGELFF.

This chain joins TRBV28 and TRBJ2-2; possibly TRBD2 for D (5 bases). This CDR3 is built from 15 residues. Trimming stripped 6 bases from V and 4 bases from J, with 15 bases between. Looked up from germline, CDR1 is MDHEN and CDR2 is SYDVKM. This CDR3 is CASSADPAGTGELFF. In DNA form, the CDR3 reads TGTGCCAGCAGCGCGGACCCGGCGGGCACCGGGGAGCTGTTTTTT.

The sample holds one count of this clone. The J gene is TRBJ1-4, the V gene TRBV5-1; 7 positions match TRBD1. The CDR3 extends over 13 amino acids. V was clipped by 4 bases and J by 8 bases; unmatched bases: 5. CDR1 and CDR2 from the germline V gene are SGHRS and YFSETQ. In DNA form, the CDR3 reads TGCGCCAGCAGCCTAGGGGGCGACGAAAAACTGTTTTTT. Amino acid sequence: CASSLGGDEKLFF. The entire variable domain, with the rest obtained from reference TRBV5-1 and TRBJ1-4, is as follows: KAGVTQTPRYLIKTRGQQVTLSCSPISGHRSVSWYQQTPGQGLQFLFEYFSETQRNKGNFPGRFSGRQFSNSRSEMNVSTLELGDSALYLCASSLGGDEKLFFGSGTQLSVL.

This chain connects TRBV5-3 to TRBJ2-3, with 10 bases identical to TRBD2. TRBV5-3 is identified as an open reading frame with a role that is uncertain. This CDR3 spans 18 amino acids. The V gene end was trimmed by 4 bases and the J gene end by 1 base; junction bases not matched to a gene: 12. The chain's CDR3 is CARSLGLADPGGTDTQYF. The CDR3 coding sequence is TGTGCCAGAAGCCTCGGACTAGCGGACCCAGGAGGCACAGATACGCAGTATTTT.

This chain uses TRBV30 with TRBJ1-5; D is uncertain. Germline V CDR1 and CDR2: GTSNPN, SVGIG (reference sequence). The length of the CDR3 is 13 residues. The V gene lost 3 bases and the J gene lost 2 bases, with 8 bases spanning the gap. The CDR3 sequence is CAWRRERNQPQHF. Here the CDR3 DNA reads TGTGCCTGGAGAAGGGAACGCAATCAGCCCCAGCATTTT.

V is TRBV15 and J is TRBJ2-3; 7 nucleotides line up with TRBD1. Germline lookup yields CDR1 LNHNV and CDR2 YYDKDF (reference sequence). The CDR3 is 15 residues long. V lost 3 bases to trimming and J lost 2 bases; unmatched junction nucleotides: 5. The CDR3 DNA is TGTGCCACCAGCAGCAGACAGGGTCTCACAGATACGCAGTATTTT. This gives the protein CATSSRQGLTDTQYF.

The rearrangement links TRBV25-1 to TRBJ1-3; D remains ambiguous. V gave up 1 base and J gave up 0 bases, with 7 bases separating them. The germline V gene encodes CDR1 MGHDK and CDR2 SYGVNS. The length of the CDR3 is 15 residues. The CDR3, as DNA: TGTGCCAGCAGTGAATCGGGGAACTCTGGAAACACCATATATTTT. It yields the protein CASSESGNSGNTIYF.

CDR3 sequence reads: CASSPRVNTEAFF. The CDR3 region has the DNA TGTGCCAGCAGTCCTAGGGTAAACACTGAAGCTTTCTTT. The gene calls are TRBV2 and TRBJ1-1, with D hard to call. The V and J ends lost 5 bases and 2 bases respectively, with 9 bases between them. There are 13 residues in the CDR3. Germline V gene sequence: CDR1 SNHLY, CDR2 FYNNEI.

The rearrangement joins TRBV19 to TRBJ1-1; TRBD1 might be the D (6 bases). This CDR3 region has 14 residues. Germline V gives CDR1 LNHDA, CDR2 SQIVND (reference sequence). Trimming left V 6 bases short and J 4 bases short, with 15 bases between. CDR3 bases: TGTGCCAGTAGCCCCGTGAGGGGGAGCACTGAAGCTTTCTTT. Translated, it gives CASSPVRGSTEAFF.

The chain employs TRBV7-9 and TRBJ2-1; 13 bases are shared with TRBD2. CDR3 length equals 16 residues. Germline V lookup: CDR1 SEHNR, CDR2 FQNEAQ (reference sequence). The J segment lost 3 bases and the V segment lost 5 bases, leaving 4 bases of the junction unmatched. In DNA, the CDR3 is TGTGCCAGCAGCCGCGGGACTAGCGGGAACTACAATGAGCAGTTCTTC. It specifies CASSRGTSGNYNEQFF.